Reported below is one T cell receptor beta chain. Under the authors' procedure: Reference gene primer amplification yielded estimated nucleated cell counts. Sequencing used immunoSEQ multiplex PCR; TCRdb keeps in-frame clones, though not all of them. Clonal size and the V and J genes are those of that table, whereas D and trimming came from the DNA. The table lists over 85,000 clones, roughly 90% of them singletons. The record originates from a study of blood T cell repertoires in COVID-19. Study summary: Specimens from acute and convalescent COVID-19 originated in the United States, Italy and Spain. The analysed material was cDNA or gDNA that came from T cells, B-cell-depleted T cells, or PBMCs.

Germline values: CDR1 KGHSH, CDR2 LQKENI. This CDR3 is built from 15 residues. V dropped 0 bases and J dropped 2 bases, with 7 bases sitting between them. The chain joins TRBV18 to TRBJ2-2; D is unresolved. The specimen was peripheral blood. This receptor was identified in a male donor with acute or convalescent COVID-19. CDR3 DNA sequence: TGTGCCAGCTCACCACCTCACTTAAACACCGGGGAGCTGTTTTTT. Its protein is CASSPPHLNTGELFF. Together with reference TRBV18 and TRBJ2-2, the CDR3 gives the full variable domain: NAGVMQNPRHLVRRRGQEARLRCSPMKGHSHVYWYRQLPEEGLKFMVYLQKENIIDESGMPKERFSAEFPKEGPSILRIQQVVRGDSAAYFCASSPPHLNTGELFFGEGSRLTVL.